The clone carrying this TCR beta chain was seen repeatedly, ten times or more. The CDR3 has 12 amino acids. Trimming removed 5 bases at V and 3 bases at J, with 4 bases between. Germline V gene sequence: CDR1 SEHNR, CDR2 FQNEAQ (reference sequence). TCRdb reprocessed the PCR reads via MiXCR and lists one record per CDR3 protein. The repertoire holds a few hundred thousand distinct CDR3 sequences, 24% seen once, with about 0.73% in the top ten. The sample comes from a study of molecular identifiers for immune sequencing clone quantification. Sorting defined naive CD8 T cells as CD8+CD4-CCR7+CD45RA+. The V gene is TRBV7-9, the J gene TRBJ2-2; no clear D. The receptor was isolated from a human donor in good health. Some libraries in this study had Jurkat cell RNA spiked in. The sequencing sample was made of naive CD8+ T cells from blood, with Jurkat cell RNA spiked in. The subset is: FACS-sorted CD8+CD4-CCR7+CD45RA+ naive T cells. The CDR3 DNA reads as TGTGCCAGCAGCACGTACACCGGGGAGCTGTTTTTT. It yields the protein CASSTYTGELFF.